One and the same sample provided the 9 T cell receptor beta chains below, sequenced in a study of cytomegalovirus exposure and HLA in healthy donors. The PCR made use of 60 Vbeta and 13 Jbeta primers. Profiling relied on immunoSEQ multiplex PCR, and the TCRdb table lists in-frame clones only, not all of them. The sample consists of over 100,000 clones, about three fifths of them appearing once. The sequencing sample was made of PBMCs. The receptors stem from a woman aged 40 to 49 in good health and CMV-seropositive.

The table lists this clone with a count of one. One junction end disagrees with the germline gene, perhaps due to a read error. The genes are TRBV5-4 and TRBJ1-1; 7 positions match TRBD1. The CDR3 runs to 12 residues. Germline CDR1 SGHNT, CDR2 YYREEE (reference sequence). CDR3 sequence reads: CASSLGDSEASF. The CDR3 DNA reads TGTGCCAGCAGCTTAGGGGACAGCGAAGCTTCCTTT.

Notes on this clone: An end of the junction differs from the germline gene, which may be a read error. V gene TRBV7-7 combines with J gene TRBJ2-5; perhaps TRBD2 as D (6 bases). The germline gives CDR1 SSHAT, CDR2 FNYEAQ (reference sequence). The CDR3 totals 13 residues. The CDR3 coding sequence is TGTGCTAGCAGTCTCCGCACAGGTCGGGAGCAGTACTTC. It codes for CASSLRTGREQYF.

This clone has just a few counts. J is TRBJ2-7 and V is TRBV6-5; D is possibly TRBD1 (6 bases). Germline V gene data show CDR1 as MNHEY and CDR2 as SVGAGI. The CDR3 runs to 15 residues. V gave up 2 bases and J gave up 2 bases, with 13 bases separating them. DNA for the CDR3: TGTGCCAGCAGTTACGGGGCAGGGGACACCTACGAGCAGTACTTC. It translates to CASSYGAGDTYEQYF.

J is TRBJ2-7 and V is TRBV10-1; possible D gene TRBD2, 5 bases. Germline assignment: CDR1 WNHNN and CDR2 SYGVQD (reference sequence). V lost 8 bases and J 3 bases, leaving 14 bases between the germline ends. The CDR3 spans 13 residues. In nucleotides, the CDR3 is TGCGCCAGCGGGAGCGACGGCCACTACGAGCAGTACTTC. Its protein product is CASGSDGHYEQYF.

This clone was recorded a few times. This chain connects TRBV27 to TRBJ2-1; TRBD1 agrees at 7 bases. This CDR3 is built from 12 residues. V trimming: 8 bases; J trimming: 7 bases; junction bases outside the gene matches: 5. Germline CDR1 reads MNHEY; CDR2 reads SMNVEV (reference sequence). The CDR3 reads CASHRGTNEQFF. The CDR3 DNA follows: TGTGCCAGCCACAGGGGCACTAATGAGCAGTTCTTC.

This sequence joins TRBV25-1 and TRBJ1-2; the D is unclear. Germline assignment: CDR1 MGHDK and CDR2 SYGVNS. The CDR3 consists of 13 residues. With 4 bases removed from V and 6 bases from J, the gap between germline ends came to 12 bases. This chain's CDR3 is CASSAYFSDGYTF. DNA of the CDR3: TGTGCCAGCAGTGCATATTTCTCGGATGGCTACACCTTC.

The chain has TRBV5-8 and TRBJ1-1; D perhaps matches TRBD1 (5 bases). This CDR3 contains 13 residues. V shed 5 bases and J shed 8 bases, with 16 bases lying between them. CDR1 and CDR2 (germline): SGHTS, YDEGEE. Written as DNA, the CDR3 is TGTGCCAGCAGATGGGGCTGGACGGCGGAAGCTTTCTTT. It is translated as CASRWGWTAEAFF. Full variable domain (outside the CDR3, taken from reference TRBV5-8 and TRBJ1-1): EAGVTQSPTHLIKTRGQQATLRCSPISGHTSVYWYQQALGLGLQFLLWYDEGEERNRGNFPPRFSGRQFPNYSSELNVNALELEDSALYLCASRWGWTAEAFFGQGTRLTVV.

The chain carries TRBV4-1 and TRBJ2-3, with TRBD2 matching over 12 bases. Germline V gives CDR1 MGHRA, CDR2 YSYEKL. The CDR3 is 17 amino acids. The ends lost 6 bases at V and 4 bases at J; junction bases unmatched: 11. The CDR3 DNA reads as TGCGCCAGCAGAAGTGCTAGCGGGAGGGCCCCTCCAGATACGCAGTATTTT. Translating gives CASRSASGRAPPDTQYF.

The CDR3 sequence is CASSALAGVGYEQYF. CDR3 nucleotide sequence: TGTGCCAGCAGTGCCCTAGCGGGAGTAGGATACGAGCAGTACTTC. The gene calls are TRBV6-5 and TRBJ2-7; 10 bases map to TRBD2. Losses at the gene ends were 5 bases for V and 4 bases for J; bases not matched to a gene: 8. Germline CDR1 is MNHEY and CDR2 is SVGAGI. CDR3 length equals 15 residues.